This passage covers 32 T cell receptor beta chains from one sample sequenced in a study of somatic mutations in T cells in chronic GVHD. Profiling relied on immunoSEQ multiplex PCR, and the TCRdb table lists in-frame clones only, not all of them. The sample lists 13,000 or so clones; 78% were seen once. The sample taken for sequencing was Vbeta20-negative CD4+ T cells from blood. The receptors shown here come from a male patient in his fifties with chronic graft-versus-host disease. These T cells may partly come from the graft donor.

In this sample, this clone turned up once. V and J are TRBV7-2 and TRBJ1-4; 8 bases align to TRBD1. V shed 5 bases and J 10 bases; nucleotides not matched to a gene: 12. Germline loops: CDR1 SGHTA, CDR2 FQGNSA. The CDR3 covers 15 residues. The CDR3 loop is CASSAQQGGSGKLFF. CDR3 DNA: TGTGCCAGCAGCGCTCAACAGGGGGGATCTGGAAAACTGTTTTTT.

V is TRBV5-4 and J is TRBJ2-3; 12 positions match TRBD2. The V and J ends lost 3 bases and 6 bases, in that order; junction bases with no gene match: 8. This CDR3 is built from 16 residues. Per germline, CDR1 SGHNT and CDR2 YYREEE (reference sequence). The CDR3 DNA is TGTGCCAGCAGCTCGGCGACTAGCGGGGGATCCGATACGCAGTATTTT. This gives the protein CASSSATSGGSDTQYF.

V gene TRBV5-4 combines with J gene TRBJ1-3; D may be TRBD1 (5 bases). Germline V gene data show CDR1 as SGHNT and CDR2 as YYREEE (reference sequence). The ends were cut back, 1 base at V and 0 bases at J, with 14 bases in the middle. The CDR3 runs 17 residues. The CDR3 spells CASSLRQGRPSGNTIYF. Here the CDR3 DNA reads TGTGCCAGCAGCTTGCGGCAGGGAAGGCCCTCTGGAAACACCATATATTTT.

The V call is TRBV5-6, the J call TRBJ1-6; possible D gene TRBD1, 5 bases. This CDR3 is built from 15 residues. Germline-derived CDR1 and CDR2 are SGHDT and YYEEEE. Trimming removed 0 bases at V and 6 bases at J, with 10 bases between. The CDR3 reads CASSLVRGVNSPLHF. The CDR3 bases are TGTGCCAGCAGCTTGGTTCGGGGGGTTAATTCACCCCTCCACTTT.

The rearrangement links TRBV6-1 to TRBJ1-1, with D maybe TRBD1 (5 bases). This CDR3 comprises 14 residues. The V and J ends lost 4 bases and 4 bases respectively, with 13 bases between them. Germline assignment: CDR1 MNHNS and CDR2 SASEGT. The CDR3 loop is CASSVEVGGTEAFF. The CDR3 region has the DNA TGTGCCAGCAGTGTCGAGGTCGGGGGCACTGAAGCTTTCTTT.

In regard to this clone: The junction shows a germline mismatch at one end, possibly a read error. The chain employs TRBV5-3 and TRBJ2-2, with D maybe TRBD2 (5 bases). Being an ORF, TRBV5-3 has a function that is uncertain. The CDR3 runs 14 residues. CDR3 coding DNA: TGTGCCAGAAGCCCTGGTTCAATACCCGGGAAGCTGTTTTTT. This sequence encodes CARSPGSIPGKLFF.

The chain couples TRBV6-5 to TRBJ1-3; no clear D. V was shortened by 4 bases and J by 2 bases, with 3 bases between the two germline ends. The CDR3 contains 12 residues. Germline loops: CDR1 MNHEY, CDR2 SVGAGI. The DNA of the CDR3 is TGTGCCAGCAGTTCAACTGGAAACACCATATATTTT. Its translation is CASSSTGNTIYF.

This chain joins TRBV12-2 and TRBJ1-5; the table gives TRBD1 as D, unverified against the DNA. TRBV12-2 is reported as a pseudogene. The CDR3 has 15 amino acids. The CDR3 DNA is TGTGCAAGTCGCGTGCCCGGACAGGCGTTAGGGCCCCAGCATTTT. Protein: CASRVPGQALGPQHF.

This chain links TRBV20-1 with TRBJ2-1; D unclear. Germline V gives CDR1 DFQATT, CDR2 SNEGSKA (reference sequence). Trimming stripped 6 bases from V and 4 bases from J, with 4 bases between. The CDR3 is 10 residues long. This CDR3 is CSAPYNEQFF. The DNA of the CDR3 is TGCAGTGCCCCTTACAATGAGCAGTTCTTC.

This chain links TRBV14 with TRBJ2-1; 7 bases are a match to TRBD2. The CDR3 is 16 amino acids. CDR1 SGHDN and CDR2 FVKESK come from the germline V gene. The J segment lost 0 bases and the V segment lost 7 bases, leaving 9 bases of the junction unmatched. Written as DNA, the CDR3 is TGTGCCAGCAAGAGGCTAGCGGAGAGCTCCTACAATGAGCAGTTCTTC. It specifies CASKRLAESSYNEQFF.

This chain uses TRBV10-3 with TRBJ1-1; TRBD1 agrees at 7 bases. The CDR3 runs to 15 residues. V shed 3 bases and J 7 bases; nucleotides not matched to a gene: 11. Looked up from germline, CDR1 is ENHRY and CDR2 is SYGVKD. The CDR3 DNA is TGTGCCATCAGTGACCACAACAGGGGAGGAGGTGAAGCTTTCTTT. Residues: CAISDHNRGGGEAFF.

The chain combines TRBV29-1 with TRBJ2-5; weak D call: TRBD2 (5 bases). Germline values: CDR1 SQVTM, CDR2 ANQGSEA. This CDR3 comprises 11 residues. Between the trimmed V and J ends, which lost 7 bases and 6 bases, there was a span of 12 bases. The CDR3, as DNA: TGCAGCGCCGAAGGACTCAAGACCCAGTACTTC. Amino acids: CSAEGLKTQYF.

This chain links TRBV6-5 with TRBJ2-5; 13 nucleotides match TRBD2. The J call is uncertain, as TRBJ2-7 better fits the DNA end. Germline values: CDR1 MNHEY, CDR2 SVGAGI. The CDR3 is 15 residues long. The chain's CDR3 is CASSLLAGGPYEQYF. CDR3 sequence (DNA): TGTGCCAGCAGTTTACTAGCGGGAGGGCCCTACGAGCAGTACTTC.

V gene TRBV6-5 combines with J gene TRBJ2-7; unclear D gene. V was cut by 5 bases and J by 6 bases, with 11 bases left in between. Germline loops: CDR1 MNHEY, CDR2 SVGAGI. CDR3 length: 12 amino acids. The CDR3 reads CASSVDGREQYF. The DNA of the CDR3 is TGTGCCAGCAGTGTAGATGGGCGCGAGCAGTACTTC.

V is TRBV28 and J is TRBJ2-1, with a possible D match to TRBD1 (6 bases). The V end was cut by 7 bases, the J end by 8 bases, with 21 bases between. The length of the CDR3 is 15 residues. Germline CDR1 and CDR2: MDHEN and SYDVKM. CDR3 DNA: TGTGCCAGCACCAATACAGGGATGGGCAGGGATGAGCAGTTCTTC. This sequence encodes CASTNTGMGRDEQFF.

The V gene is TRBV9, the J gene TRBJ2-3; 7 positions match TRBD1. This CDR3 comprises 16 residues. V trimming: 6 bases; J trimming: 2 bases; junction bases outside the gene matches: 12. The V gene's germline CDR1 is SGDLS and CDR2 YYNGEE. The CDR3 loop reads CASNRQGQTHTDTQYF. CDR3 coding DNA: TGTGCCAGCAACCGACAGGGACAGACGCACACAGATACGCAGTATTTT.

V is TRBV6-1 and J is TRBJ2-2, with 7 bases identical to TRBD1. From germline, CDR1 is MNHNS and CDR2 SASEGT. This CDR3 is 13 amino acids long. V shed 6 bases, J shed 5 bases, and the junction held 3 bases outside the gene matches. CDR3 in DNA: TGTGCCAGCAGCCCAGGGGGTACCGGGGAGCTGTTTTTT. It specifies CASSPGGTGELFF.

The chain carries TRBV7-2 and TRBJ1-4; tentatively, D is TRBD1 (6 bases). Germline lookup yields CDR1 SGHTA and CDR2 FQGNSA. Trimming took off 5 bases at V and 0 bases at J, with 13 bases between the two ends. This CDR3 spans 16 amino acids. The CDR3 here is CASSAGQTSTNEKLFF. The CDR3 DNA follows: TGTGCCAGCAGCGCTGGACAGACCTCAACTAATGAAAAACTGTTTTTT.

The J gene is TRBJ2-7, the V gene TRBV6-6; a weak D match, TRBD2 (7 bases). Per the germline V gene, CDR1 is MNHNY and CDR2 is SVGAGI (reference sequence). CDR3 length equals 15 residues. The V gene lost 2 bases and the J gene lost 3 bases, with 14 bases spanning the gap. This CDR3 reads CASSYGGGSGYEQYF. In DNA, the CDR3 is TGTGCCAGCAGTTACGGCGGGGGCAGTGGCTACGAGCAGTACTTC.

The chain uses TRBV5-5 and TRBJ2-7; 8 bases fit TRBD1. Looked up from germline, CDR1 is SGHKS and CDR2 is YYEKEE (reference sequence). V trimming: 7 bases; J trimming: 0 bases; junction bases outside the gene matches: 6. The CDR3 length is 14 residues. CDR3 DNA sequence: TGTGCCAGCCATTCAGGGGGCCCCTCCTACGAGCAGTACTTC. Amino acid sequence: CASHSGGPSYEQYF. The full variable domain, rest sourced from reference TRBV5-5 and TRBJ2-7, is DAGVTQSPTHLIKTRGQQVTLRCSPISGHKSVSWYQQVLGQGPQFIFQYYEKEERGRGNFPDRFSARQFPNYSSELNVNALLLGDSALYLCASHSGGPSYEQYFGPGTRLTVT.

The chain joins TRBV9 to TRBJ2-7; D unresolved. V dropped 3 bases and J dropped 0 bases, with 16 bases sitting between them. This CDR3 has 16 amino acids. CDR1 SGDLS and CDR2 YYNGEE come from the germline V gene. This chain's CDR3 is CASSESVDLSSYEQYF. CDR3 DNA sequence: TGTGCCAGCAGCGAGTCGGTAGATCTTAGCTCCTACGAGCAGTACTTC.

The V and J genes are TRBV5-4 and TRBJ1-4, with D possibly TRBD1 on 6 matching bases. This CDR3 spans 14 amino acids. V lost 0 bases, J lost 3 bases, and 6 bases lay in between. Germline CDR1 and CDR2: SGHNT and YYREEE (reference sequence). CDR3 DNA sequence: TGTGCCAGCAGCTTGGGACAGGCTAATGAAAAACTGTTTTTT. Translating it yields CASSLGQANEKLFF.

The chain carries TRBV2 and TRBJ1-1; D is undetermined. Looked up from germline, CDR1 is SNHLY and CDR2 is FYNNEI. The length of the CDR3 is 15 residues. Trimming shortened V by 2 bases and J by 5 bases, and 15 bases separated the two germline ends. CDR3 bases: TGTGCCAGCAGTGAAAGACGACTCGCGGGGACTGAAGCTTTCTTT. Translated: CASSERRLAGTEAFF.

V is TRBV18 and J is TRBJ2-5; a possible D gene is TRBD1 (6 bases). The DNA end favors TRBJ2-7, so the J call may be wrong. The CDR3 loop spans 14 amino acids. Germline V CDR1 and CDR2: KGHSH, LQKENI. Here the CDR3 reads CASSPSGQSYEQYF. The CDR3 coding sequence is TGTGCCAGCTCACCTTCCGGACAGTCCTACGAGCAGTACTTC.

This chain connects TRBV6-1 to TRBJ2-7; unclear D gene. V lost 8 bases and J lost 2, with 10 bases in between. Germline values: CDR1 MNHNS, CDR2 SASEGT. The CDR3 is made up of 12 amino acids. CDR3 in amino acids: CASREQAYEQYF. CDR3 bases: TGTGCCAGCCGCGAGCAGGCCTACGAGCAGTACTTC.

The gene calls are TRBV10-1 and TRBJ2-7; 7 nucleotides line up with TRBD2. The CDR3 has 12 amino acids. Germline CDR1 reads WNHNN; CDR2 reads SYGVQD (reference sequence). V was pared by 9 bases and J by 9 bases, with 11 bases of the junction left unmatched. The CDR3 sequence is CARPGTTTRQYF. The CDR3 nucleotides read TGCGCCAGACCTGGGACTACAACTAGGCAGTACTTC.

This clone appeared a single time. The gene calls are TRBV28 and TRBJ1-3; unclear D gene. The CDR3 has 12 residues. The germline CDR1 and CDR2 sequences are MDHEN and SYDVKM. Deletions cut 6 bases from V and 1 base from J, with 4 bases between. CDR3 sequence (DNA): TGTGCCAGCAGCCGGTCTGGAAACACCATATATTTT. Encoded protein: CASSRSGNTIYF. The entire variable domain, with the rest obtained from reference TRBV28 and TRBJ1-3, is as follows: DVKVTQSSRYLVKRTGEKVFLECVQDMDHENMFWYRQDPGLGLRLIYFSYDVKMKEKGDIPEGYSVSREKKERFSLILESASTNQTSMYLCASSRSGNTIYFGEGSWLTVV.

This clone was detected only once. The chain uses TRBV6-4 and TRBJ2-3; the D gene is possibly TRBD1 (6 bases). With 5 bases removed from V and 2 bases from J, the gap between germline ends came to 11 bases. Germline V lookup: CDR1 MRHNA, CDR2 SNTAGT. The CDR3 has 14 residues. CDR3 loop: CASSNGQSTDTQYF. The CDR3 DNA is TGTGCCAGCAGTAATGGACAGTCCACAGATACGCAGTATTTT.

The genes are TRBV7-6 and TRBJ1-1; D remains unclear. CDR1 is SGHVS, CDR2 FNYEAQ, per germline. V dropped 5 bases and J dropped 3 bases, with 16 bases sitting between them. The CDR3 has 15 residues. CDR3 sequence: CASSPVVAGDTEAFF. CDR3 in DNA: TGTGCCAGCAGCCCAGTGGTCGCCGGGGACACTGAAGCTTTCTTT. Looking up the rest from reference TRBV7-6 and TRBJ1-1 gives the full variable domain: GAGVSQSPRYKVTKRGQDVALRCDPISGHVSLYWYRQALGQGPEFLTYFNYEAQQDKSGLPNDRFSAERPEGSISTLTIQRTEQRDSAMYRCASSPVVAGDTEAFFGQGTRLTVV.

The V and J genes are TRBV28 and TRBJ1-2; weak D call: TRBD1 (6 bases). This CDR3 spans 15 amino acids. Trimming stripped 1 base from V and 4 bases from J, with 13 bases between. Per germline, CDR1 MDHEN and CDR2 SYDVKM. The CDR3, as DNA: TGTGCCAGCAGTTTATATACAGGGTCGGGCTATGGCTACACCTTC. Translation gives CASSLYTGSGYGYTF.

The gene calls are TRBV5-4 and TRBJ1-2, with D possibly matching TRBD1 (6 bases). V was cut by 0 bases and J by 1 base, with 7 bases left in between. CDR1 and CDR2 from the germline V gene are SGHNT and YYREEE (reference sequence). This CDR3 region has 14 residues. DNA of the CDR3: TGTGCCAGCAGCTTGGCGGACAGTAACTATGGCTACACCTTC. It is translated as CASSLADSNYGYTF.

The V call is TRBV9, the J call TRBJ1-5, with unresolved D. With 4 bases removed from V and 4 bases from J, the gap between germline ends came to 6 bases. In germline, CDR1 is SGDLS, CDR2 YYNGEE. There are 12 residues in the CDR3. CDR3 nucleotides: TGTGCCAGCAGCTCCGGGAATCAGCCCCAGCATTTT. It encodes CASSSGNQPQHF.